These 4 T cell receptor beta chains originate from one sample sequenced in a study of beta chain features in type 1 diabetes. What was sequenced were expressed TCRB transcripts, since all of the isolated RNA had been reverse transcribed. Some clones are missing from TCRdb's copy, which holds only in-frame ones; the method was immunoSEQ multiplex PCR. Of more than 300,000 clones in the sample, around an eighth were seen once. The sample comprised naive CD4+ T cells from blood. The receptor set was obtained from a man aged 18 to 30 in good health.

The sample holds a few counts of this clone. The chain is built from TRBV18 and TRBJ2-7; D may be TRBD1 (5 bases). This CDR3 comprises 15 residues. CDR1 and CDR2 from the germline V gene are KGHSH and LQKENI. Between the trimmed V and J ends, which lost 3 bases and 2 bases, there was a span of 14 bases. The CDR3 protein is CASSPRSGWTYEQYF. CDR3 in DNA: TGTGCCAGCTCACCGCGGTCAGGGTGGACCTACGAGCAGTACTTC.

V and J are TRBV4-1 and TRBJ1-1, with D tentatively TRBD1 (6 bases). V gave up 4 bases and J gave up 1 base, with 10 bases separating them. Per germline, CDR1 MGHRA and CDR2 YSYEKL. The CDR3 consists of 14 residues. The CDR3 sequence is CASSRVTGNTEAFF. As DNA, the CDR3 is TGCGCCAGCAGCCGTGTGACAGGGAACACTGAAGCTTTCTTT.

This clone was observed a few times. The V and J genes are TRBV7-9 and TRBJ1-4, with no clear D. In germline, CDR1 is SEHNR, CDR2 FQNEAQ (reference sequence). CDR3 length: 13 amino acids. V lost 6 bases and J lost 8, with 13 bases in between. The CDR3 here is CASRSILGEKLFF. The CDR3, as DNA: TGTGCCAGCAGGTCAATTCTGGGCGAAAAACTGTTTTTT.

This clone was seen only a few times. The rearrangement joins TRBV30 to TRBJ1-6, with D possibly being TRBD1 (6 bases). Germline V gives CDR1 GTSNPN, CDR2 SVGIG (reference sequence). The CDR3 runs 13 residues. Deletions cut 3 bases from V and 12 bases from J, with 15 bases between. CDR3 bases: TGTGCCTGGAGAAGACAGGAGACTCAACCCCTCCACTTT. Amino acids: CAWRRQETQPLHF.